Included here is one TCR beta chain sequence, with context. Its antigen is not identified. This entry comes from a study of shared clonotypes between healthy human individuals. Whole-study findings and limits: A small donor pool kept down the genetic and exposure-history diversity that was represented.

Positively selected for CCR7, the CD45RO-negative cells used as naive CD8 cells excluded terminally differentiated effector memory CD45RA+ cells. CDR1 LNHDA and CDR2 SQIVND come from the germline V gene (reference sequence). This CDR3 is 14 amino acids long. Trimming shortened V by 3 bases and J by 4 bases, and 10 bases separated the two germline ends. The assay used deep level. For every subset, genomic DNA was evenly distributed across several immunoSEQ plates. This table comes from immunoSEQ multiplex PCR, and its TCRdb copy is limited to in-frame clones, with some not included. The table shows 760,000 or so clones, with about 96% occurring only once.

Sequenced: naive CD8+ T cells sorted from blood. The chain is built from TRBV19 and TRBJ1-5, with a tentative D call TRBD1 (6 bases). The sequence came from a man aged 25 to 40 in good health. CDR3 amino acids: CASSIVTGNQPQHF. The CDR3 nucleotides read TGTGCCAGTAGTATCGTCACAGGGAATCAGCCCCAGCATTTT. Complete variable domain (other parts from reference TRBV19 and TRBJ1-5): DGGITQSPKYLFRKEGQNVTLSCEQNLNHDAMYWYRQDPGQGLRLIYYSQIVNDFQKGDIAEGYSVSREKKESFPLTVTSAQKNPTAFYLCASSIVTGNQPQHFGDGTRLSIL.